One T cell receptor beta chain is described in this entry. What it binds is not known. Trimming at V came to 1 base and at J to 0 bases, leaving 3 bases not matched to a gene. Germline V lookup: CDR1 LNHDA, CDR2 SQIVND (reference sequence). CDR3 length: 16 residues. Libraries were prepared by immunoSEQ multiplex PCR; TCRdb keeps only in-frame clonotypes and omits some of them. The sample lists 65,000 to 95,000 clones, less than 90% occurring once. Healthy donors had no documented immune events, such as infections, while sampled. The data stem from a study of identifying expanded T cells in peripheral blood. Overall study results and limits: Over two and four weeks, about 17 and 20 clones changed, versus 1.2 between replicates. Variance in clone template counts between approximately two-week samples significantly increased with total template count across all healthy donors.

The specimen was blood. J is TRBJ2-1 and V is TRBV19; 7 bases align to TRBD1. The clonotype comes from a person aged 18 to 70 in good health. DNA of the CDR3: TGTGCCAGTAGTATAGGGGACAGTTTCTCCTACAATGAGCAGTTCTTC. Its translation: CASSIGDSFSYNEQFF.